This T cell receptor beta chain was recovered during a study of cytomegalovirus exposure and HLA in healthy donors. The overall study: There were some 400 genotyped donors. Of these, about 80% fell in the genetic ancestry cluster associated with self-reported Caucasian donors.

The PCR had 60 Vbeta and 13 Jbeta primers. The method was immunoSEQ multiplex PCR; TCRdb's version includes in-frame clones alone and lacks a portion of them. The ten most abundant clones cover about 0.74% of a sample with over 150,000 clones. The CDR3 is 19 amino acids. Between the trimmed V and J ends, which lost 6 bases and 0 bases, there was a span of 21 bases. Germline loops: CDR1 MDHEN, CDR2 SYDVKM. The receptor comes from a boy aged 5-17 years in good health and CMV-seronegative. V usage is TRBV28 and J usage is TRBJ2-6, with a weak D call TRBD2 (6 bases). Material for sequencing was PBMCs. The CDR3 reads CASSIKAGGTVSGANVLTF. CDR3 nucleotide sequence: TGTGCCAGCAGCATAAAGGCAGGCGGGACCGTCTCTGGGGCCAACGTCCTGACTTTC.